This T cell receptor beta chain comes out of a study of T-cell reconstitution after alpha-beta-depleted transplantation in children. Study-wide results and limits: Reports say that about two months after transplant, the alpha-beta T cells came out of several hundred graft clones that had expanded.

The CDR3 length is 15 residues. Germline CDR1 and CDR2: MGHRA and YSYEKL. The V and J ends lost 1 base and 0 bases respectively, with 10 bases between them. Details on this clonotype: The antigen is undetermined.

Using unique molecular identifiers, the investigators prepared the TCRbeta library. TCRdb used MiXCR to reprocess the PCR reads, holding one entry per CDR3 protein. Among about 870,000 distinct CDR3 sequences listed, about 16% were seen once. The sequencing here drew on PBMCs, mostly from graft donor cells, taken 360 days after TCRalphabeta/CD19-depleted stem cell transplant. The sequence came from a male patient younger than 18 who had a stem cell transplant for acute lymphoblastic leukemia, so the T cells may come from the graft donor. J is TRBJ2-7 and V is TRBV4-1; maybe TRBD2 (5 bases). The CDR3 spells CASSQAGLSSYEQYF. The CDR3 nucleotides are TGCGCCAGCAGCCAAGCCGGACTGAGCTCCTACGAGCAGTACTTC.